This TCR beta chain was recovered during a study of shared clonotypes between healthy human individuals (dated by TCRdb to about 2020). General notes on the study: Two women and a few men aged 18 to 49 years were included in the cohort. Libraries were prepared and TCR repertoires were sequenced by different laboratories using diverse techniques, in order to increase sequencing depth and limit assay-specific biases. For each donor, CD4 naive and CD4 memory were each run on three plates, CD8 naive on two plates, and CD8 memory on one plate. Each donor's leukapheresis produced roughly between roughly 0.85 and 10 billion PBMCs. To estimate repertoire size and how much clonotype sharing occurs between individuals, the study deeply sequenced the blood TCR repertoires of roughly 5 healthy adults. On the study overall, not on this receptor specifically: Because the study included only a small number of donors, the genetic and exposure-history diversity represented was limited. Larger estimated clonotype richness was generally found for naive subsets than for memory subsets. Sampling was restricted to blood, and TCR repertoires in tissue are likely to differ from TCR repertoires in blood. Across a handful of donors, approximately 4.6% of naive CD4, roughly 3.4% of naive CD8, roughly 2.2% of memory CD4, and roughly 0.41% of memory CD8 clonotypes were shared. Compared with non-shared clonotypes, clonotypes shared by all four sorted-subset donors had higher generation probabilities. Rarefaction of sorted-subset datasets indicated incomplete sequencing despite the large sequencing depth. Pairwise subsampling led to the expectation that sequencing depth would affect the degree of clonotype sharing among donors.

On this clone: The clone's antigen remains unknown. No base-level quality is on record; no much larger clone is a single base apart.

CD8 naive samples consisted of CD45RO-negative cells that were positively selected for CCR7, yielding a CD45RA+CCR7+ population without TemRA cells. Healthy HIV-negative adults with no recently reported acute infections or vaccinations were included as donors. Every donor was a Caucasian adult living in Nashville, Tennessee, USA. Blood was collected by leukapheresis, and PBMCs were isolated by Ficoll-Histopaque density gradient centrifugation and then cryopreserved in liquid nitrogen vapor phase. Purity and quantity of every magnetically sorted T cell population were checked by analytical flow cytometry. Each sorted fraction had its genomic DNA isolated and then quantified by UV absorbance on a Nanodrop 2000c. The CDR3 starts with the cysteine, ends with the phenylalanine, and has 14 residues. The only DNA kept is the CDR3, 42 bases in frame from the first base. The germline V gene supplies CDR1 SGHRS and CDR2 YFSETQ. The V end loses 1 base and the J end loses 5 bases, and a stretch of 9 bases separates them.

Using the deep immunoSEQ assay, TCR CDR3 regions were amplified from genomic DNA by multiplex PCR. For each cell subset, the extracted genomic DNA was distributed evenly across all wells of several immunoSEQ 96-well plates, and each plate served as one replicate. Each replicate PCR for sorted subsets received around 200 ng genomic DNA, equal to roughly 30,000 T cell genomes. The purified libraries were quantified using a Qubit 3.0 fluorometer, sized with a Bioanalyzer 2100, and then quantified again using the KAPA Library Quantification kit. Each immunoSEQ 96-well plate was sequenced on its own single-read 150-cycle Illumina NextSeq 550 flow cell. The paper's processing steps were these. Because the immunoSEQ output included only junctional sequences and no quality scores, the filtering could not be the same as the filtering used for full-length reads. Sequences were annotated with PyIR, a Python wrapper for IgBLAST v1.9, and V/J genes and CDR3 were assigned using IMGT germline references. Reads with weak V/J assignments (E-value above 1e-6), missing CDR3, stop codons, out-of-frame junctions, or ambiguous translated residues were removed. A V3J clonotype was defined by an identical inferred V gene, J gene, and CDR3 amino acid sequence. The percentage overlap between two repertoires was calculated by dividing the number of shared unique clonotypes by the size of the smaller repertoire. Repertoire richness was assessed with RTK rarefaction, the Chao1 estimator, and Recon v2.1 estimates of unobserved clonotypes. For all TCRbeta clonotypes obtained by the gDNA method from several donors, generation probabilities were computed with OLGA. In its TCRdb copy, this immuneACCESS table keeps in-frame sequences only and misses some clones. Where compared with another copy, unresolved V genes explain less than half of these, and the others have no known cause. The V and J calls and clone size are taken from that table; D and trimming were inferred from the DNA. Present in this sample are fewer than 850,000 clones, approximately 96% of which were seen just once. In total, the top ten clones hold 0.2% to 0.25% of the sample.

Sequenced sample: naive CD8+ T cells sorted from blood. The cell subset or site label, read with the paper, signifies: CD45RA+CCR7+. The TCR originated in a man aged 30-40 years in good health. The rearranged segments are TRBV5-1 and TRBJ2-2, with an unclear D gene assignment. The CDR3 in this case is CASSLSLRTGELFF. The DNA reads as follows: TGCGCCAGCAGCTTGTCATTGCGGACCGGGGAGCTGTTTTTT.